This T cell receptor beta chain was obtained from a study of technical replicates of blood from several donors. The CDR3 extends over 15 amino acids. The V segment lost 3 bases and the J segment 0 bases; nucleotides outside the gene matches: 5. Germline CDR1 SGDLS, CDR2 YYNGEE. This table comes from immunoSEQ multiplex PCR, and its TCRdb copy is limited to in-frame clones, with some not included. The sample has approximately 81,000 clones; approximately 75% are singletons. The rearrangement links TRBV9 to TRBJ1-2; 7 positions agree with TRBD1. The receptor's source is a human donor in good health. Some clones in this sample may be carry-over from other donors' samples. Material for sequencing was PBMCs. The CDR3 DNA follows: TGTGCCAGCAGCGGAGGGACAGCAACTAACTATGGCTACACCTTC. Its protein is CASSGGTATNYGYTF. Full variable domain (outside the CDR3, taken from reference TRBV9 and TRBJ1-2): DSGVTQTPKHLITATGQRVTLRCSPRSGDLSVYWYQQSLDQGLQFLIQYYNGEERAKGNILERFSAQQFPDLHSELNLSSLELGDSALYFCASSGGTATNYGYTFGSGTRLTVV.